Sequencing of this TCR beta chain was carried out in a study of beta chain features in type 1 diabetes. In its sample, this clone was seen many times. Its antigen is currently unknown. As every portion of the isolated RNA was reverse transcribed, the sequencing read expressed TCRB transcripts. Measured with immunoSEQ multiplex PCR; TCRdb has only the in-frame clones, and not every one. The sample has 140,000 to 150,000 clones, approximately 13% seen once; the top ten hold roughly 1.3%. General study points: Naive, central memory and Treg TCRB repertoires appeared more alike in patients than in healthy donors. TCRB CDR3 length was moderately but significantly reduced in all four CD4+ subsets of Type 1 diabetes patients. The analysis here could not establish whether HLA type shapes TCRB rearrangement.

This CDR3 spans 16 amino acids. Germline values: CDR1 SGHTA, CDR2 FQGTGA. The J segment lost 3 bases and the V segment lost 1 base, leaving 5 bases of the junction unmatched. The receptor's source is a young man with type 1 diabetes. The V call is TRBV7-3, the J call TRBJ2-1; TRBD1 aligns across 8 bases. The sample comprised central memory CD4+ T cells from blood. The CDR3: CASSLMGQANYNEQFF. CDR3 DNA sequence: TGTGCCAGCAGCTTAATGGGACAGGCGAACTACAATGAGCAGTTCTTC.